This is a list of T cell receptor beta chains from one sample in a study of cytomegalovirus exposure and HLA in healthy donors. Data came from immunoSEQ multiplex PCR; TCRdb stores just in-frame clones and leaves some out. The sample contains 190,000 or so clones, 70% to 85% of which appear only once. Sequenced material: PBMCs. Every receptor here comes from a boy aged 2 to 10 in good health and CMV-seronegative. Both conserved end residues are part of each CDR3.

v_call cdr3_length cdr3_aa
TRBV5-1 14 CASSLDRWNSPLHF
TRBV7-2 13 CASSSGRNSPLHF
TRBV9 15 CASSDRGQGRTEAFF
TRBV18 14 CASSPQDGVAEAFF
TRBV7-6 13 CASSLGSTDTQYF
TRBV19 14 CASKNLPAGNEQFF
TRBV27 14 CASSLSSVPGEQYF
TRBV5-1 13 CASRELAQETQYF
TRBV6-5 13 CASSYSRGYEQYF
TRBV4-3 17 CASSQVGTSGVPDTQYF
TRBV5-6 13 CASRPQGYNEQFF
TRBV7-2 13 CASSLAGRGEQYF
TRBV6-5 14 CASSSSSRLYGYTF
TRBV2 10 CAIRGNGYTF
TRBV2 15 CASSVVQGTAAPLHF
TRBV4-1 19 CASSQGGSSRGKRDYGYTF
TRBV27 13 CASSAGRRDEQYF
TRBV7-2 13 CASSPGGYNEQFF
TRBV18 15 CASSPRSLELAEAFF
TRBV5-1 17 CASSFPAGEGEGYGYTF
TRBV7-2 17 CASSDHVQSLAKNIQYF
TRBV15 14 CATSDRLAAYEQYF
TRBV6-5 15 CASSYDPGRTRGYTF
TRBV5-1 14 CASSLGGGDYGYTF
TRBV28 14 CASSPSGRDYGYTF
TRBV7-8 14 CASSLPSNTDTQYF
TRBV5-8 15 CASSLTGRETGELFF
TRBV5-6 12 CASIGQGEGYTF
TRBV10-3 15 CAISEIEGNTGELFF
TRBV7-9 18 CASSPGAGTSGLQETQYF
TRBV5-1 14 CASAPAVGTDTQYF
TRBV5-1 14 CASSLAGIQETQYF